A single sample is the source of the 11 T cell receptor beta chains below, sequenced in a study of T cell responses to AZD1222 COVID-19 vaccine. Using immunoSEQ multiplex PCR, the repertoire was profiled, and TCRdb retains in-frame clones only, with some absent. Among 80,000 to 100,000 clones, just over 85% were seen once, and the ten largest hold under 13%. The specimen was peripheral blood, collected on day 0 of MenACWY control vaccination. The receptors shown here come from an adult in good health.

In DNA, the CDR3 is TGTGCCAGCAGCCGTACCCAGGGCAAGTATGGCTACACCTTC. It encodes CASSRTQGKYGYTF. The chain links TRBV5-4 to TRBJ1-2, with D tentatively TRBD1 (5 bases). The V end was cut by 4 bases, the J end by 5 bases, with 15 bases between. This CDR3 comprises 14 residues. Germline CDR1 is SGHNT and CDR2 is YYREEE (reference sequence).

The J gene is TRBJ1-2, the V gene TRBV19; D not resolved. The CDR3 length is 15 residues. Deletions cut 0 bases from V and 4 bases from J, with 12 bases between. Germline V lookup: CDR1 LNHDA, CDR2 SQIVND (reference sequence). Here the CDR3 reads CASSIDLGSFYGYTF. CDR3 DNA: TGTGCCAGTAGTATAGATCTGGGCAGCTTCTATGGCTACACCTTC.

The rearrangement links TRBV2 to TRBJ2-1, with a weak D call TRBD2 (7 bases). The germline gives CDR1 SNHLY, CDR2 FYNNEI. The CDR3 runs 14 residues. Trimming cost V 2 bases and J 5 bases, with 10 bases left between them. DNA of the CDR3: TGTGCCAGCAGTGAACGGGGGGCTCACAATGAGCAGTTCTTC. Protein product: CASSERGAHNEQFF.

This sequence joins TRBV28 and TRBJ2-2; D is possibly TRBD1 or TRBD2 (5 bases each). CDR1 is MDHEN and CDR2 is SYDVKM in the germline V gene. This CDR3 is 16 amino acids long. The V end lost 2 bases, the J end lost 0 bases, and 10 bases lay between the germline ends. The CDR3 bases are TGTGCCAGCAGTTTAAAAGGGACGGCGAACACCGGGGAGCTGTTTTTT. Translated, it gives CASSLKGTANTGELFF.

The rearrangement uses TRBV2 and TRBJ1-6; D is unresolved. Trimming removed 0 bases from V and 7 bases from J, with 10 bases in between. CDR1 is SNHLY, CDR2 FYNNEI, per germline. The CDR3 is 15 residues long. The CDR3 DNA follows: TGTGCCAGCAGTGAAGCAGGCGCGTCGAATTCACCCCTCCACTTT. This codes for CASSEAGASNSPLHF.

The J gene is TRBJ1-1, the V gene TRBV18; TRBD1 matches at 9 bases. CDR3 length: 15 amino acids. Trimming removed 3 bases from V and 11 bases from J; junction bases left unmatched: 13. CDR1 is KGHSH, CDR2 LQKENI, per germline. CDR3 sequence (DNA): TGTGCCAGCTCACCCACAGGGGGCGCAGGCTTTAGGGCTTTCTTT. This translates into CASSPTGGAGFRAFF.

The J gene is TRBJ1-6, the V gene TRBV2; no reliable D call. Germline CDR1 is SNHLY and CDR2 is FYNNEI. V lost 3 bases to trimming and J lost 0 bases, with 12 bases between them. The CDR3 loop spans 17 amino acids. The CDR3 region has the DNA TGTGCCAGCAGTGACCTCCCTAGGAGCTCCTATAATTCACCCCTCCACTTT. Translation: CASSDLPRSSYNSPLHF.

The chain employs TRBV2 and TRBJ1-5, with D maybe TRBD1 (6 bases). CDR3 length: 14 amino acids. V lost 6 bases and J lost 0, with 9 bases in between. Germline V gene data show CDR1 as SNHLY and CDR2 as FYNNEI. The CDR3 region is CASRDSYSNQPQHF. CDR3 nucleotides: TGTGCCAGCAGGGACAGTTATAGCAATCAGCCCCAGCATTTT.

V usage is TRBV12-5 and J usage is TRBJ1-1; D unresolved. Germline CDR1 reads LGHNT; CDR2 reads FRNRAP. The length of the CDR3 is 13 residues. Trimming took 7 bases from V and 0 from J, leaving 9 bases between them. CDR3 loop: CASVAQVNTEAFF. CDR3 bases: TGTGCTAGTGTCGCCCAAGTGAACACTGAAGCTTTCTTT.

This chain links TRBV5-1 with TRBJ1-2; TRBD1 agrees at 8 bases. V lost 2 bases and J lost 7; bases outside the gene matches: 7. CDR1 is SGHRS, CDR2 YFSETQ, per germline. This CDR3 is 14 amino acids long. CDR3 in DNA: TGCGCCAGCAGCTTAGGGGACAGGCCCCTTGGCTACACCTTC. Its protein product is CASSLGDRPLGYTF.

The chain couples TRBV5-6 to TRBJ1-1; 7 bases align to TRBD1. The junction had 14 bases not matched to a gene; V was cut back by 4 bases and J by 5 bases. The germline CDR1 and CDR2 sequences are SGHDT and YYEEEE. There are 16 residues in the CDR3. CDR3 coding DNA: TGTGCCAGCAGCCCGGGAGCAGGACAGGTGGGGACTGAAGCTTTCTTT. Its protein product is CASSPGAGQVGTEAFF.